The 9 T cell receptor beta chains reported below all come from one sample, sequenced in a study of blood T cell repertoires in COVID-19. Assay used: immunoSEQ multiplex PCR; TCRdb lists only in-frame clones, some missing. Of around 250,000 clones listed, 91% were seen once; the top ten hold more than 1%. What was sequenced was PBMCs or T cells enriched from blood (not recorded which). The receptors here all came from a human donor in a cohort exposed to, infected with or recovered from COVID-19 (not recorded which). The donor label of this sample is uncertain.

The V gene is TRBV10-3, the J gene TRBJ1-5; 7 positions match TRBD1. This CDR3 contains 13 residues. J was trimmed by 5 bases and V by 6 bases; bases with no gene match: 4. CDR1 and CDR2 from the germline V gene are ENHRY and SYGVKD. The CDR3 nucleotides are TGTGCCATCAGACTAGGACAGGATCAGCCCCAGCATTTT. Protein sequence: CAIRLGQDQPQHF.

CDR3: CASSYGTGVSNEKLFF. The CDR3 DNA is TGCGCCAGCAGCTATGGGACAGGGGTGTCTAATGAAAAACTGTTTTTT. The rearrangement links TRBV4-3 to TRBJ1-4, with 10 bases lining up with TRBD1. This CDR3 spans 16 amino acids. The germline CDR1 and CDR2 sequences are LGHNA and YSLEER. Trimming removed 5 bases from V and 3 bases from J; junction bases left unmatched: 6.

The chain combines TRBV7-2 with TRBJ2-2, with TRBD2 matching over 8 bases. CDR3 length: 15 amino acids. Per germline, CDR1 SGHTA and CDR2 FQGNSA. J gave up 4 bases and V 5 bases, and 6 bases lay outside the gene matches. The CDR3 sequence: CASSPTSDRTGELFF. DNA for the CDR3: TGTGCCAGCAGCCCGACTAGCGATCGCACCGGGGAGCTGTTTTTT.

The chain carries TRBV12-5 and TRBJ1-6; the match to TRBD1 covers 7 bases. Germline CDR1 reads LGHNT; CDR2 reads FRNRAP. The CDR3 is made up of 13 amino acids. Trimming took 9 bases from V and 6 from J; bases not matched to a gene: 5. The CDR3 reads CASGTAINSPLHF. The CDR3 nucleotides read TGTGCTAGCGGGACAGCTATTAATTCACCCCTCCACTTT.

The CDR3 DNA reads as TGTGCCAGCAGCACGGGACAGGGTAACATCTATGGCTACACCTTC. Translated, it gives CASSTGQGNIYGYTF. This sequence joins TRBV9 and TRBJ1-2; the match to TRBD1 covers 9 bases. V trimming: 4 bases; J trimming: 4 bases; junction bases outside the gene matches: 8. The CDR3 has 15 residues. The germline gives CDR1 SGDLS, CDR2 YYNGEE. The variable domain in full, with the rest retrieved from reference TRBV9 and TRBJ1-2, is DSGVTQTPKHLITATGQRVTLRCSPRSGDLSVYWYQQSLDQGLQFLIQYYNGEERAKGNILERFSAQQFPDLHSELNLSSLELGDSALYFCASSTGQGNIYGYTFGSGTRLTVV.

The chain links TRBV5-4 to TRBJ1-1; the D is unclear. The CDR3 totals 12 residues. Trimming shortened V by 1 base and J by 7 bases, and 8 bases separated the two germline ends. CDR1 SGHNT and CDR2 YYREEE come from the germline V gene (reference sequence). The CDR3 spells CASSLYRGEAFF. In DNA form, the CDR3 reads TGTGCCAGCAGCTTGTACCGGGGTGAAGCTTTCTTT.

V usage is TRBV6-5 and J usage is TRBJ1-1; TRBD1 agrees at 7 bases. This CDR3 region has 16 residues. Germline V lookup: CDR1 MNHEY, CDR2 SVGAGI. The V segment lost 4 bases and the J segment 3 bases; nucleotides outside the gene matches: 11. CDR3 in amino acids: CASSFLPPGQYTEAFF. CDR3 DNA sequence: TGTGCCAGCAGTTTCCTACCCCCGGGACAGTACACTGAAGCTTTCTTT.

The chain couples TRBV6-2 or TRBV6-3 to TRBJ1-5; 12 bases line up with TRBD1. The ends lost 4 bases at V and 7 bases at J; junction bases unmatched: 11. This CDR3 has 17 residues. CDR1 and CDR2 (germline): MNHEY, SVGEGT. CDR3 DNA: TGTGCCAGCAGTTCGGCTATCACAGGGACAGGGGGCCAGCCCCAGCATTTT. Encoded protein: CASSSAITGTGGQPQHF.

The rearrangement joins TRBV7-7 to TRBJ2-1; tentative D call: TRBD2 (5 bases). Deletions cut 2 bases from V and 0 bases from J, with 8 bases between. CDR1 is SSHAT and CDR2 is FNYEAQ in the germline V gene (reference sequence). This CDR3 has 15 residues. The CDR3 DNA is TGTGCCAGCAGCTTAACGGGGAGCTCCTACAATGAGCAGTTCTTC. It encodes CASSLTGSSYNEQFF.